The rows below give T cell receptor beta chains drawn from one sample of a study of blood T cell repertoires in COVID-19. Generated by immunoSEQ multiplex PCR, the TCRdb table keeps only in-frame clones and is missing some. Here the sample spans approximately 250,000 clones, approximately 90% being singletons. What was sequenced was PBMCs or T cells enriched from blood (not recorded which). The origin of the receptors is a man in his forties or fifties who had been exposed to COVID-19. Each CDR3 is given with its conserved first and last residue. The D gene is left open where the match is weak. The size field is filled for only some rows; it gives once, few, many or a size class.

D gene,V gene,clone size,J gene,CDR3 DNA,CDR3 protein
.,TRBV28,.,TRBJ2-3,TGTGCCAGCAGTTTTAGGAGTCCAGATACGCAGTATTTT,CASSFRSPDTQYF
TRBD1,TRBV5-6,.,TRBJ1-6,TGTGCCAGCAGCTGGGGCGGACAGGGTTTTGGTTCACCCCTCCACTTT,CASSWGGQGFGSPLHF
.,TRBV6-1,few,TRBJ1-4,TGTGCCAGCAGTGAGGCGTACAGGGCCCGTAATGAAAAACTGTTTTTT,CASSEAYRARNEKLFF
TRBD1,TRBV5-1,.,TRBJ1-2,TGCGCCAGCAGCCCGGGACAGTTGAACTATGGCTACACCTTC,CASSPGQLNYGYTF
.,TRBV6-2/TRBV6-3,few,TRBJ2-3,TGTGCCAGCAGCTCCCGAGAAACAGATACGCAGTATTTT,CASSSRETDTQYF
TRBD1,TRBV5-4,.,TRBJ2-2,TGTGCCACCAATTCCGGGACAGATCCCACCGGGGAGCTGTTTTTT,CATNSGTDPTGELFF
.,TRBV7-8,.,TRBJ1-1,TGTGCCAGCAGCTCAACCGGGACATTGAACACTGAAGCTTTCTTT,CASSSTGTLNTEAFF
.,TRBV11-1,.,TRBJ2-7,TGTGCCAGCAGCCCCGTGCGGGACTACGAGCAGTACTTC,CASSPVRDYEQYF
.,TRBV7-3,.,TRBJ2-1,TGTGCCAGCAGCTTAGCGGGACCTAAGTACAATGAGCAGTTCTTC,CASSLAGPKYNEQFF
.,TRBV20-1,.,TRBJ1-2,TGCAGTGCTAGGGTCAGGGGCCCCTTC,CSARVRGPF
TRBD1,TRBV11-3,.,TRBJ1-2,TGTGCCAGCAGCGTTAGTGGACAGGGGGCTAACTATGGCTACACCTTC,CASSVSGQGANYGYTF
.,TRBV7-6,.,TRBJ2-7,TGTGCCAGCAGCTTAGGGGGAGGTATCGACGAGCAGTACTTC,CASSLGGGIDEQYF
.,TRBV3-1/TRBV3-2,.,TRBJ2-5,TGTGCCAGCAGCCCCTCCCCAATCGAGGAGCTCCAAGAGACCCAGTACTTC,CASSPSPIEELQETQYF
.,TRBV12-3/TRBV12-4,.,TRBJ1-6,TGTGCCAGCAGTATACTCAATTCACCCCTCCACTTT,CASSILNSPLHF
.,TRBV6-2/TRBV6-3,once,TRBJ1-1,TGTGCCAGCAGTTATCAGGGTGTGAACACTGAAGCTTTCTTT,CASSYQGVNTEAFF
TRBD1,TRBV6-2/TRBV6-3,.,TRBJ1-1,TGTGCCAGCAGTTACACCGGGACAGGGGGCAACACTGAAGCTTTCTTT,CASSYTGTGGNTEAFF
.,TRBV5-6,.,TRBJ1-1,TGTGCCAGCAGCTTGATGGGCTTGAACACTGAAGCTTTCTTT,CASSLMGLNTEAFF
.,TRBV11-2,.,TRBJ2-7,TGTGCCAGCAACCCCGGCCCCGCAGCGATCTACGAGCAGTACTTC,CASNPGPAAIYEQYF